The clone carrying this T cell receptor (beta chain) appeared once. Antigen: not known. Profiled with immunoSEQ multiplex PCR; TCRdb holds only in-frame clones, not every one. The data contain about 100,000 clones, approximately 90% of them singletons. The CDR3 runs 14 residues. Between the trimmed V and J ends, which lost 3 bases and 3 bases, there was a span of 10 bases. Germline lookup yields CDR1 MNHNS and CDR2 SASEGT. This specimen belongs to a study of T cell responses to AZD1222 COVID-19 vaccine. Study-wide points: Reports say nearly half of spike-specific TCRs go after unmutated variant regions.

This TCR came from an adult who received the AZD1222 COVID-19 vaccine. V is TRBV6-1 and J is TRBJ2-3; D not certain. Sequencing was performed on peripheral blood, taken 28 days after the second AZD1222 dose. The CDR3 loop is CASSEVGTTDTQYF. CDR3 DNA: TGTGCCAGCAGTGAGGTGGGAACGACAGATACGCAGTATTTT.